This T cell receptor (beta chain) appears in the sequencing data of a study of cytomegalovirus exposure and HLA in healthy donors. Study-wide context: Earlier findings included 117 million unique TCR beta sequences obtained from about 180 million T cells.

To note about this clone: What it binds is unknown.

Study-wide results and caveats: Another analysis was done later, and it associated approximately 18,000 TCR beta sequences with HLA alleles at 0.05 false discovery rate. Other equally common chains were less clonally expanded than HLA-associated TCR beta chains, a later analysis showed.

Primers for the PCR totalled 60 Vbeta and 13 Jbeta. Original processing notes: In a later analysis, of tens of millions of unique beta chains, about 10 million appeared in at least two donors. Some clones are missing from TCRdb's copy, which holds only in-frame ones; the method was immunoSEQ multiplex PCR. That table gives V, J and clone size, and the DNA gave D and trimming. The top ten clones hold 10% to 11% of a sample with approximately 100,000 clones, 75% to 85% of them seen once. V dropped 6 bases and J dropped 8 bases, with 16 bases sitting between them. Germline assignment: CDR1 MDHEN and CDR2 SYDVKM. The CDR3 is 13 residues long.

The rearrangement links TRBV28 to TRBJ1-1, with D perhaps TRBD1 (5 bases). Sequenced input: PBMCs. The receptor's source is a man younger than 35 in good health and CMV-seropositive. The CDR3 sequence: CASSLDQGSEAFF. The DNA of the CDR3 is TGTGCCAGCAGCCTCGACCAGGGATCGGAAGCTTTCTTT.